The rows below give T cell receptor beta chains drawn from one sample of a study of blood T cell dynamics during melanoma immunotherapy. TCRdb's copy holds only in-frame clones and misses some; the assay was immunoSEQ multiplex PCR. The sample holds 8,500 to 11,000 clones, more than 85% seen once. The material sequenced was blood, taken from a patient treated with checkpoint blockade. The receptors here all came from a human donor with melanoma. CDR3s include the opening cysteine and the closing phenylalanine or tryptophan.

V gene,CDR3 protein
TRBV6-5,CASRGSGKLFF
TRBV12-5,CASGMGGTLKNEQFF
TRBV30,CAWSVPPQKTEAFF
TRBV6-1,CASSEYSREMGQFF
TRBV7-9,CASSGPTWGETYEQYF
TRBV28,CASSFGRVGNQPQHF
TRBV19,CASSLRPVGTSYNEQFF
TRBV7-3,CASSLEQGDTEAFF
TRBV5-1,CASSFGTGDASDGYTF
TRBV6-1,CASSDGHWAGQYF
TRBV5-1,CASSPDRGDGPQHF
TRBV10-3,CATETSGSPYEQYF
TRBV6-6,CASMARASYEQYF
TRBV5-3,CASSPSLNTQYF
TRBV27,CASRRPGEKLFF
TRBV2,CASSRGGSNTGELFF
TRBV12-5,CASGPGQGSHEQYF
TRBV18,CASSPTRGAGSNEQYF
TRBV30,CAWSPLGRPYGYTF
TRBV11-2,CASSPRDTYEQYF
TRBV2,CASTSRQDNNSPLHF
TRBV28,CASNLSNYGYTF
TRBV28,CASSLRGTGNTIYF
TRBV18,CASSPGTGTNQPQHF
TRBV11-3,CASSERGRETQYF
TRBV7-9,CASSLSANEQFF
TRBV9,CASSVATTNPTQYF
TRBV2,CASSGGSGADTQYF
TRBV11-3,CASSLSRGTDTQYF
TRBV10-2,CASTGQGALESGNTIYF
TRBV5-4,CASSLAGQGDGTDTQYF
TRBV30,CAWISGQLKYGYTF
TRBV10-3,CAISLTSLGGELFF
TRBV4-1,CASSQDKGVMNEKLFF
TRBV10-2,CASSGTSSNEQFF
TRBV20-1,CSASVTYEQYF
TRBV27,CASSLWGSTTYEQYF
TRBV5-1,CASSPQLGWPGNTIYF
TRBV27,CASRGTGRRNSPLHF
TRBV9,CASSVDLGGPSGNTIYF
TRBV9,CASSVGSSYNSPLHF
TRBV9,CASSVVGQLNYGYTF
TRBV6-1,CASSDWTSGRPETQYF
TRBV30,CAWSAGQGINEKLFF
TRBV19,CASSFNPPTYNEQFF
TRBV5-1,CASSWDINQPQHF
TRBV29-1,CSVATGTSTDTQYF
TRBV28,CASSPDGQMRYTF